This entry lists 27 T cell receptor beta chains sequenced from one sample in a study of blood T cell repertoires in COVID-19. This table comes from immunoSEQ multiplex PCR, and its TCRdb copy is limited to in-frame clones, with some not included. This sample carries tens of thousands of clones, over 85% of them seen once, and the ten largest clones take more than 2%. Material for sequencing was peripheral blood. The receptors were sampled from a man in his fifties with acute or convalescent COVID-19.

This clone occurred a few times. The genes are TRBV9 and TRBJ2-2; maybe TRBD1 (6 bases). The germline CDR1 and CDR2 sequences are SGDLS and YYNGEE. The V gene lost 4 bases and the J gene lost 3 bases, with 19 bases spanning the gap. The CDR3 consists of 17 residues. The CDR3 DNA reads TGTGCCAGCAGCCCACGCCCCCTCGGACAGTACACCGGGGAGCTGTTTTTT. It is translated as CASSPRPLGQYTGELFF.

The CDR3 loop is CASSQLSDTEAFF. CDR3 DNA sequence: TGTGCCAGCAGCCAATTGTCGGACACTGAAGCTTTCTTT. The chain joins TRBV3-1 (or the pseudogene TRBV3-2) to TRBJ1-1; the D is unclear. The CDR3 spans 13 residues. The germline CDR1 and CDR2 sequences are LGHDT and YNNKEL (reference sequence). Trimming cost V 2 bases and J 3 bases, with 7 bases left between them.

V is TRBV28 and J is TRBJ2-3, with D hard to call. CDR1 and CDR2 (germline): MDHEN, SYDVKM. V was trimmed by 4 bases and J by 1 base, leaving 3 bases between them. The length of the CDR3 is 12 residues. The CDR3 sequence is CASSWRTDTQYF. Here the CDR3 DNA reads TGTGCCAGCAGTTGGCGCACAGATACGCAGTATTTT.

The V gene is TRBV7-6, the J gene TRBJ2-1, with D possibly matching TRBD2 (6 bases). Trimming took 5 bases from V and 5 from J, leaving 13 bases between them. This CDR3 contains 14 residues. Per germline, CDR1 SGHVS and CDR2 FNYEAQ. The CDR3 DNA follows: TGTGCCAGCAGCCCGAGACTAGAAGACAATGAGCAGTTCTTC. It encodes CASSPRLEDNEQFF.

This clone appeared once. CDR3: CASSDLAGWGNEQFF. The CDR3 nucleotides read TGTGCCAGCAGTGACCTAGCGGGATGGGGCAATGAGCAGTTCTTC. V gene TRBV2 combines with J gene TRBJ2-1, with 9 bases fitting TRBD2. The CDR3 spans 15 residues. V was pared by 3 bases and J by 6 bases, with 6 bases of the junction left unmatched. CDR1 and CDR2 from the germline V gene are SNHLY and FYNNEI.

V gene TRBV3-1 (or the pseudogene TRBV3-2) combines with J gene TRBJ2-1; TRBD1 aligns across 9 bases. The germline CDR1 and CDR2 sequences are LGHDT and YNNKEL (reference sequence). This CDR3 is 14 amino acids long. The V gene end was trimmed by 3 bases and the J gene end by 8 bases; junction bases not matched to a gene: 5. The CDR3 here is CASSQDRGQDEQFF. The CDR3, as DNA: TGTGCCAGCAGCCAGGACAGGGGACAAGATGAGCAGTTCTTC.

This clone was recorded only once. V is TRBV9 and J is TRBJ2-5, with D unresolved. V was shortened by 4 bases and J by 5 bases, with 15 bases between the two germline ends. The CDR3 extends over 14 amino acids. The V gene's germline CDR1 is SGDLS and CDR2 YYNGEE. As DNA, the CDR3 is TGTGCCAGCAGCCTTGGGCCCGCCCGGGAGACCCAGTACTTC. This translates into CASSLGPARETQYF.

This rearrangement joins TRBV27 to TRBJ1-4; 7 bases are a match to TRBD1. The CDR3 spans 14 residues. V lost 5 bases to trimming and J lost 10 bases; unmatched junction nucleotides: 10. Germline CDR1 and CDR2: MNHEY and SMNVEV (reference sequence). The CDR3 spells CASSPDRVSGKLFF. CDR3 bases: TGTGCCAGCAGTCCCGACAGGGTATCAGGAAAACTGTTTTTT.

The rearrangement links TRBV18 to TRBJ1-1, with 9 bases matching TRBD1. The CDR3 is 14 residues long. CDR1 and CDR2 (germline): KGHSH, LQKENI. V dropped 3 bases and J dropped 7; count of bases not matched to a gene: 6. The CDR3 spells CASSPLDRGSEAFF. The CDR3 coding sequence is TGTGCCAGCTCACCCCTAGACAGGGGGAGTGAAGCTTTCTTT.

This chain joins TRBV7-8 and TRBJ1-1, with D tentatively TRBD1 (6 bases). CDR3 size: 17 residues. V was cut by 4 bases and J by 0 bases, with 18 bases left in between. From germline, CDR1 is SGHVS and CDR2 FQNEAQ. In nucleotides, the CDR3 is TGTGCCAGCAGCTCCCTCCTAGGGGGGGTCCTGAACACTGAAGCTTTCTTT. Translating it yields CASSSLLGGVLNTEAFF.

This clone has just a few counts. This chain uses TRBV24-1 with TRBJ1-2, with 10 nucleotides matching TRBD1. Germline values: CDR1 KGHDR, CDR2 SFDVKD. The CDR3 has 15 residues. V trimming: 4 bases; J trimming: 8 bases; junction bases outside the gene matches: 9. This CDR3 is CATSDPRQGAEGYTF. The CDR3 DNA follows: TGTGCCACCAGTGACCCTCGACAGGGGGCGGAGGGCTACACCTTC.

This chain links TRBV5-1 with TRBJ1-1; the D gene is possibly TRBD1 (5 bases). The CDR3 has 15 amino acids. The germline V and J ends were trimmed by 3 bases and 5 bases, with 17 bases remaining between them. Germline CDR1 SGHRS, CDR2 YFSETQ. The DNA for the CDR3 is TGCGCCAGCAGCTCCCGGATCGCAGGGAAGACTGAAGCTTTCTTT. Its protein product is CASSSRIAGKTEAFF.

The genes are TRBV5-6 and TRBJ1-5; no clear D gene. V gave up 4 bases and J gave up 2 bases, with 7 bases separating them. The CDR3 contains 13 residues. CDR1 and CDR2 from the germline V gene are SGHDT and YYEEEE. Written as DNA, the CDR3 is TGTGCCAGCAGCAGACGGGGCAATCAGCCCCAGCATTTT. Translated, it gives CASSRRGNQPQHF.

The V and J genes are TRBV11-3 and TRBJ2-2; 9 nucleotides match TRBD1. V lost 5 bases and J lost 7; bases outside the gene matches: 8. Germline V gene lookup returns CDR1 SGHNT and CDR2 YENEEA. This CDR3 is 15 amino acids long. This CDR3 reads CASSPGTGSGGELFF. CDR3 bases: TGTGCCAGCAGCCCCGGGACAGGGTCTGGCGGGGAGCTGTTTTTT.

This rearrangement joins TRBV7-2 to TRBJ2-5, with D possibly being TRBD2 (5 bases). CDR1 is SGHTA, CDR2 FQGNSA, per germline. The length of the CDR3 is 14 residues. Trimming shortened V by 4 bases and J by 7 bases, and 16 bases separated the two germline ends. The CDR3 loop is CASSSGLFGGTQYF. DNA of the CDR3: TGTGCCAGCAGCTCTGGACTCTTCGGCGGGACCCAGTACTTC.

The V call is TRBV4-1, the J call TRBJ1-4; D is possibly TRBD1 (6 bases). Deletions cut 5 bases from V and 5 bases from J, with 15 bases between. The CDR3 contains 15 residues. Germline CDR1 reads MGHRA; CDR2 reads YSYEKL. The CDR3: CASSSYRAGNEKLFF. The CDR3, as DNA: TGCGCCAGCAGCTCATACAGGGCTGGAAATGAAAAACTGTTTTTT.

The CDR3 here is CASSQLNRDRESPLHF. CDR3 coding DNA: TGCGCCAGCAGCCAACTCAACCGGGACAGGGAATCACCCCTCCACTTT. The V call is TRBV4-1, the J call TRBJ1-6, with 9 positions matching TRBD1. The V gene's germline CDR1 is MGHRA and CDR2 YSYEKL. The ends lost 2 bases at V and 10 bases at J; junction bases unmatched: 9. CDR3 size: 16 residues.

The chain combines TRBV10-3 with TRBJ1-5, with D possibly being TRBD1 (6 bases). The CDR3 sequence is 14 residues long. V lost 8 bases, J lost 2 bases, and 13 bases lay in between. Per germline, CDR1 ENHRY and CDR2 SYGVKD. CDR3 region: CAIGAGDGNQPQHF. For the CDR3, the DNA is TGTGCCATCGGAGCAGGGGATGGCAATCAGCCCCAGCATTTT.

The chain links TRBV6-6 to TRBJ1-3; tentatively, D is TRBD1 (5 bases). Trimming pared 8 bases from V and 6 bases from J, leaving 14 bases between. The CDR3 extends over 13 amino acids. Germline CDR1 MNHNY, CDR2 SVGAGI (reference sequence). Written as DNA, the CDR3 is TGTGCCAGCCACATAGGGGACTCAAACACCATATATTTT. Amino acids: CASHIGDSNTIYF.

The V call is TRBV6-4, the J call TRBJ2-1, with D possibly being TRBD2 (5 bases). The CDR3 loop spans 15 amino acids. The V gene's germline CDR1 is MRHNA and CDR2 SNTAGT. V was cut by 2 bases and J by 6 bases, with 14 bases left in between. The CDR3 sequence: CASSDGLGGPNEQFF. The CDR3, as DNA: TGTGCCAGCAGTGACGGCCTGGGCGGGCCCAATGAGCAGTTCTTC.

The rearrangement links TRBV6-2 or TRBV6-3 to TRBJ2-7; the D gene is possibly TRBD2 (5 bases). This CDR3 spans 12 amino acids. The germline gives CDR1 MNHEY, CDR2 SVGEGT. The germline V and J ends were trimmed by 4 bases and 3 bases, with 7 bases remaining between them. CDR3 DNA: TGTGCCAGCAGTTCCCGGGGCTACGAGCAGTACGTC. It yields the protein CASSSRGYEQYV.

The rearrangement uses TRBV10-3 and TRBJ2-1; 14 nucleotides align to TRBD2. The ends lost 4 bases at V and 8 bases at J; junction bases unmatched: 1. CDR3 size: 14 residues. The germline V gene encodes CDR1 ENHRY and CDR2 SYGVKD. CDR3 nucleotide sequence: TGTGCCATCAGTGGACTAGCGGGGGGGGATGAGCAGTTCTTC. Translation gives CAISGLAGGDEQFF.

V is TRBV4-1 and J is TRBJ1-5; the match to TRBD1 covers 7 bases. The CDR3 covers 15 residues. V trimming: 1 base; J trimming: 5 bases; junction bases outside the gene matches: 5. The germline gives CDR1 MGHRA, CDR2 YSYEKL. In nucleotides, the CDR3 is TGCGCCAGCAGCCAAGGACAGGGAGACGATCAGCCCCAGCATTTT. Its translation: CASSQGQGDDQPQHF.

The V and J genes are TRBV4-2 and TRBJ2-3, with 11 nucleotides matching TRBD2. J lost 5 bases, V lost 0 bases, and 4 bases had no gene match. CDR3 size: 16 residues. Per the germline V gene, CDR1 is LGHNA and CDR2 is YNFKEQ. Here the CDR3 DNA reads TGTGCCAGCAGCCAAGATAGCGGACTAGCGGGAGATACGCAGTATTTT. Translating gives CASSQDSGLAGDTQYF.

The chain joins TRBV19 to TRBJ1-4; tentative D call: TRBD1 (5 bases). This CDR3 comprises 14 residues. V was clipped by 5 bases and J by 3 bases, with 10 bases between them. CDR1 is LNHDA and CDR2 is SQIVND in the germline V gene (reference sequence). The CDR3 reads CASSLGGANEKLFF. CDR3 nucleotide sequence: TGTGCCAGTAGTCTCGGGGGAGCTAATGAAAAACTGTTTTTT.

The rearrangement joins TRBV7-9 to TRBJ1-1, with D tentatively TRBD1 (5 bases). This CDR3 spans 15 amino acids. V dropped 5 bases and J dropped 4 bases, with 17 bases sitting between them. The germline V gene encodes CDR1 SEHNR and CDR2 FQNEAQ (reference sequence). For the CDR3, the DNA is TGTGCCAGCAGCCCCCCGAGCCAGGGAGGCACTGAAGCTTTCTTT. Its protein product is CASSPPSQGGTEAFF. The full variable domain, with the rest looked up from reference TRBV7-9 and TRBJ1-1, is DTGVSQNPRHKITKRGQNVTFRCDPISEHNRLYWYRQTLGQGPEFLTYFQNEAQLEKSRLLSDRFSAERPKGSFSTLEIQRTEQGDSAMYLCASSPPSQGGTEAFFGQGTRLTVV.

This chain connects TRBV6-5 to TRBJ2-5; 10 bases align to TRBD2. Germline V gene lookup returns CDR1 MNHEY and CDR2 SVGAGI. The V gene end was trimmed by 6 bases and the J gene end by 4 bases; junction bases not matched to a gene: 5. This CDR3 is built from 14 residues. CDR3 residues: CASSSLAGVETQYF. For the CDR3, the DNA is TGTGCCAGCAGCAGTCTAGCGGGAGTAGAGACCCAGTACTTC.